This TCR beta chain was sequenced for a study of blood T cell repertoires in COVID-19. Whole-study context: Italy, Spain and the United States were the sources of the convalescent and acute COVID-19 samples. In each case, the material was cDNA or gDNA derived from T cells, B-cell-depleted T cells, or PBMCs.

In the study's own analysis: Using reference gene primer amplification, nucleated cell counts were estimated. Only in-frame clones appear in the TCRdb table, and some are missing; sequencing was by immunoSEQ multiplex PCR. That table furnishes V, J and clone size, whereas the DNA furnished D and trimming. The data show more than 300,000 clones, under 95% seen once. Comment on this clone: Other nucleotide sequences in the sample specify the same CDR3.

Deletions cut 7 bases from V and 3 bases from J, with 15 bases between. This CDR3 is 14 amino acids long. The germline gives CDR1 LNHDA, CDR2 SQIVND (reference sequence). The sequencing sample was made of peripheral blood. The sequence came from a woman aged 18-35 years who had recovered from COVID-19. The V and J genes are TRBV19 and TRBJ1-1; tentative D call: TRBD1 (6 bases). The CDR3 protein is CASKWGRGDTEAFF. The DNA for the CDR3 is TGTGCCAGTAAATGGGGCAGGGGTGACACTGAAGCTTTCTTT.